Sequencing of this T cell receptor (beta chain) was carried out in a study of identifying expanded T cells in peripheral blood (dated by TCRdb to between 2018 and 2021). About the investigation overall: Technical replicates were generated by sequencing separate aliquots of the same genomic DNA pool, with four replicates compared pairwise. Findings and caveats that apply to the study as a whole: The authors expected biological variance in healthy repertoires might increase further over much longer intervals such as months to years. Both the number of clones called differentially abundant and the false-positive rate were significantly reduced by the beta-binomial model across all healthy-donor time intervals. Between technical replicates the binomial model flagged about 1.2 differentially abundant clones, whereas over roughly 2 weeks the binomial model flagged about 16.4 and over about four weeks approximately 18. Across all healthy donors, variance in clone template counts between two-week samples was found to increase significantly with total template count.

No immune events such as infections were documented for the healthy donors during the collection period. Blood repertoires from healthy donors were used as a training cohort for calibrating time-dependent variance in a beta-binomial model of differential abundance of T-cell clones. The training cohort comprised roughly ten healthy donors, 3 female and 7 male. An age range of roughly 25 to 65 years, with an average of 43 years, was recorded for the donors. Whole blood, obtained from a commercial supplier, was collected from each healthy donor at three time points spaced around two weeks apart. Genomic DNA was extracted from unsorted whole blood for immunosequencing. TCRbeta CDR3 regions were profiled by bias-controlled multiplex PCR amplification of genomic DNA with the immunoSEQ Assay. In the authors' own workflow: To quantify the absolute abundance of each unique TCRbeta CDR3 region, the sequences were collapsed and filtered. Differential abundance was tested with a binomial (Fisher-equivalent) model and with a beta-binomial model adding time-dependent variance fitted from healthy donors. Any clone with fewer than 5 combined templates was excluded, and a clone was called differentially abundant if its Benjamini-Hochberg FDR was below 0.01. Beta-binomial variance was modeled as a function of total template count across the two samples using the form v = (b*log(k)+a)^2. What TCRdb holds here is the immuneACCESS table cut down to in-frame rearrangements. Part of the clones is not present; checked against another copy, under half of the missing clones reflect an unresolved V gene, and the others are unexplained. That table gives V, J and clone size, and the DNA gave D and trimming. This sample lists about 80,000 clones; around 90% were detected once. Of the sample, around 7% is held by the ten largest clones.

The CDR3 sequence holds 16 residues, the cysteine and phenylalanine included. Only the CDR3 DNA stays, 48 bases, in frame from base 1. V is cut back by 1 base and J by 4 bases, with 6 bases in the junction unmatched. CDR1 and CDR2, per the germline V gene, are SGHTS and YDEGEE. The sample holds one count of this clone. Its antigen is unknown. Base quality data are lacking; no much larger clone is found one base away. The sequence is built from TRBV5-8 and TRBJ2-2; a stretch of 8 junction bases matches TRBD2. The receptor comes from a person aged 18 to 70 in good health. The sequencing sample was made of blood. The CDR3 protein: CASSLLLGRGTGELFF. Here is the DNA: TGTGCCAGCAGCTTGTTACTCGGGAGGGGCACCGGGGAGCTGTTTTTT.